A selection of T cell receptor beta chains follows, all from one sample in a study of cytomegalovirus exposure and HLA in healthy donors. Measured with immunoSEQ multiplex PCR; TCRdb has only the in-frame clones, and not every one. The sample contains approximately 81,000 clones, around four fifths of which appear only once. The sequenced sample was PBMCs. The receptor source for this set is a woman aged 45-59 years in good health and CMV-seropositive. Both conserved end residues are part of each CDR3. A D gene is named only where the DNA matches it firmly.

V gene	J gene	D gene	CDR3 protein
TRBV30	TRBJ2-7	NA	CAWSRQIYEQYF
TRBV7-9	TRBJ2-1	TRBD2	CASGTSGRRNEQFF
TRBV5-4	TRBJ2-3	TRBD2	CASSLGLAGAGDTQYF
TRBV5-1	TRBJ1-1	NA	CASSTDRPNTEAFF
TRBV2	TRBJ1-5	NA	CASSLGGGNQPQHF
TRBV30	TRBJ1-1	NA	CAWSVRGSEAFF
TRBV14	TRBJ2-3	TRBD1	CASSQLTWTGYTDTQYF
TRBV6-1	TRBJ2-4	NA	CASSEEFRNIQYF
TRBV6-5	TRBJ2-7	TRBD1	CATGTGIYEQYF
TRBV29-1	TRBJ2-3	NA	CSVPAGLASTDTQYF
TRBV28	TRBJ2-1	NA	CASSRGSSYNEQFF
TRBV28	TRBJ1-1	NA	CATLVPGTEAFF
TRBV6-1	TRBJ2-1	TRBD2	CASSESASGNYNEQFF
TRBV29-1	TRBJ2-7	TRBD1	CSVESDRVNYEQYF
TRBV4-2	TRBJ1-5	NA	CASSPDTNQPQHF
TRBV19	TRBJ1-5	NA	CASSSQNQPQHF
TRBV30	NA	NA	CAWSVGGAGWNYEQYF
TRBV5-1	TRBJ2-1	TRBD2	CASSSSLAGVVNEQFF
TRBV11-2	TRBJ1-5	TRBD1	CASSFDRGGQPQHF
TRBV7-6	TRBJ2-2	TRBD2	CASSLALRKGGDSGELFF
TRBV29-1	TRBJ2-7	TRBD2	CSVVILAGTYEQYF
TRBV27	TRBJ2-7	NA	CASSSNSYEQYF
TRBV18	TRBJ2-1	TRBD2	CASSPTAGLAGGEQFF
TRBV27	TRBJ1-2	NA	CASSRQAGRNYGYTF
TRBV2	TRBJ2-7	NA	CASRKGQGSYEQYF
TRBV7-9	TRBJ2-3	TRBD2	CASSGLAGGTGADTQYF
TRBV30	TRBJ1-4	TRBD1	CAWKGQKNEKLFF
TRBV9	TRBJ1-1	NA	CASSEGGRTEAFF
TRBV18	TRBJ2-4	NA	CASSPEAGGDIQYF
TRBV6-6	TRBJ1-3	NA	CASRNGGVSGNTIYF
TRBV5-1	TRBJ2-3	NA	CASSGGQPSADTQYF
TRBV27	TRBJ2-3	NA	CASTSSPGGGLSTDTQYF
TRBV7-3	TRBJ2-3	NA	CASSLNGNPDTQYF
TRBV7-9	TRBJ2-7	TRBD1	CASSLEGGGYEQYF
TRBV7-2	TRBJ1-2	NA	CASSTRDFYGYTF
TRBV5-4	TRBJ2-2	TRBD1	CASSPNPGQGNTGELFF
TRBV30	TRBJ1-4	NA	CAWSVPRGKLFF
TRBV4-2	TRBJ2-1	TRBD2	CASSQERQAGAFNEQFF
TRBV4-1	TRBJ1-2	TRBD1	CASSQEEGTGGYGYTF
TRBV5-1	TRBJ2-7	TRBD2	CASSPLLAGGSQGEQYF
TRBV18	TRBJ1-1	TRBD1	CASSPRDRGIMNTEAFF
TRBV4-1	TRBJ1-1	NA	CASSQGQVNTEAFF
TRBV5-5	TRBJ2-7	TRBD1	CASSLDRDRAGEQYF
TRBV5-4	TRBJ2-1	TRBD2	CASSDRGRALNEQFF
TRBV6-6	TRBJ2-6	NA	CASSYEGSSGANVLTF
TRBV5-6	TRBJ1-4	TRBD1	CASSLGGQGLNEKLFF
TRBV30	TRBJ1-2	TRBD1	CAWSQDRDYGYTF